This is a list of T cell receptor beta chains from one sample in a study of metastatic and nonmetastatic thyroid tumors. TCRdb used MiXCR to call clones anew from the PCR reads. The sample lists around 3,500 clones; roughly 35% were seen once. Input material: adjacent normal tissue. The receptors shown here come from a male donor with papillary thyroid cancer or a benign thyroid nodule (not recorded which). Some clones in this sample may be carry-over from other donors' samples. Both conserved end residues are part of each CDR3. D genes are given only for firm matches. The size of a clone is reported for some rows only, either as once, few or many, or as a class for expanded clones.

j_call | v_call | clone_size | d_call | cdr3_nt | cdr3_aa
TRBJ2-2 | TRBV27 | once | . | TGTGCCAGCAGTTCCAGACCCGGGGGGGAGCTGTTTTTT | CASSSRPGGELFF
TRBJ1-1 | TRBV5-1 | . | . | TGCGCCAGCAGCTTGGGAATGGGCAGGGAAGCCTTCTTT | CASSLGMGREAFF
TRBJ1-4 | TRBV10-3 | few | . | TGTGCCATCAGTCCCGACGGGGCTGGTAATGAAAAACTGTTTTTT | CAISPDGAGNEKLFF
TRBJ1-2 | TRBV5-1 | . | . | TGCGCCAGCAGCTTGGGCGCCTCTACGGGTGGCCATACCTTC | CASSLGASTGGHTF
TRBJ2-7 | TRBV14 | . | . | TGTGCCAGCAGCCAAGGTCAGGGTACCTCCTACGAGCAGTACTTC | CASSQGQGTSYEQYF
TRBJ2-7 | TRBV12-3/TRBV12-4 | few | . | TGTGCCAGCCGATCATGGCCCCGGGGCGAGCAGTACTTC | CASRSWPRGEQYF
TRBJ2-5 | TRBV4-3 | many | . | TGCGCCAGCAGCCAAGATGTTAGTGGTACGGAGACCCAGTACTTC | CASSQDVSGTETQYF
TRBJ1-2 | TRBV9 | . | TRBD1 | TGTGCCAGCAGCGCCCACCGGGACAGGAATAACTATGGCTACACCTTC | CASSAHRDRNNYGYTF
TRBJ1-2 | TRBV7-3 | . | . | TGTGCCAGCAGCTTAACGGGGACTAACTATGGCTACACCTTC | CASSLTGTNYGYTF
TRBJ1-2 | TRBV28 | few | . | TGTGCCAGCAGTTTATTGCAGGCTCGCTATGGCTACACCTTC | CASSLLQARYGYTF
TRBJ1-5 | TRBV7-6 | medium-sized | . | TGTGCCAGCAGCTTGTCGGGAGATCAGCCCCAGCATTTT | CASSLSGDQPQHF
TRBJ2-1 | TRBV7-9 | large | . | TGTGCCAGCAGCTCCGAGGGGAGCACGATTAACAATGAGCAGTTCTTC | CASSSEGSTINNEQFF
TRBJ2-7 | TRBV30 | . | . | TGTGCCTGGAGCAACCTACAGGGTCCCTACGAGCAGTACTTC | CAWSNLQGPYEQYF
TRBJ1-1 | TRBV2 | few | TRBD1 | TGTGCCAGCAGTCGACAGGGATCCACTGAAGCTTTCTTT | CASSRQGSTEAFF
TRBJ1-3 | TRBV4-2 | . | . | TGTGCCAGCAGCCAAATGGATGGAAACACCATATATTTT | CASSQMDGNTIYF
TRBJ2-7 | TRBV27 | few | . | TGTGCCAGCAGTTTAGGAGGGGGCGGTATCAGGGACTACGAGCAGTACTTC | CASSLGGGGIRDYEQYF
TRBJ2-2 | TRBV7-8 | . | TRBD2 | TGTGCCAGCAGCGTGCGGGGGGGGACCGGGGAGCTGTTTTTT | CASSVRGGTGELFF
TRBJ1-1 | TRBV5-1 | . | . | TGCGCCAGCAGCTTGGGACAGGACACTGAAGCTTTCTTT | CASSLGQDTEAFF
TRBJ2-7 | TRBV4-1 | once | TRBD1 | TGCGCCAGCAGCCAGAGGGACAGGGGAGTGCAGTACTTC | CASSQRDRGVQYF
TRBJ2-7 | TRBV5-1 | . | . | TGCGCCAGCAGCTTGGGGCAGGGATTGACCTACGAGCAGTACTTC | CASSLGQGLTYEQYF
TRBJ2-7 | TRBV7-2 | . | . | TGTGCCAGCAGCCCCGGGGGGCGCGAGCAGTACTTC | CASSPGGREQYF
TRBJ1-2 | TRBV19 | . | . | TGTGCCAGTAGTAACACAGGACCGATTTTCTATGGCTACACCTTC | CASSNTGPIFYGYTF
TRBJ2-2 | TRBV19 | many | . | TGTGCCAGTAGTATCGGCTACGGGGAGCTGTTTTTT | CASSIGYGELFF
TRBJ2-1 | TRBV4-1 | medium-sized | TRBD1 | TGCGCCAGCAGCCAAGATCTAACAGGGGGCAATGAGCAGTTCTTC | CASSQDLTGGNEQFF
TRBJ2-3 | TRBV5-1 | medium-sized | . | TGCGCCAGCACCCTGGAGCGGACTAGCACAGATACGCAGTATTTT | CASTLERTSTDTQYF
TRBJ1-1 | TRBV6-1 | . | TRBD1 | TGTGCCAGCAGAGGGACAGGGGGCTCTGAAGCTTTCTTT | CASRGTGGSEAFF
TRBJ2-7 | TRBV6-1 | few | . | TGTGCCAGCAGCCTAAGCCGGGTGCCCTACGAGCAGTACTTC | CASSLSRVPYEQYF
TRBJ2-7 | TRBV11-2 | . | . | TGTGCCAGCAGCCCCTCGCTATCCCAGGGGGGAGAGCAGTACTTC | CASSPSLSQGGEQYF
TRBJ2-5 | TRBV30 | . | . | TGTGCCTGGAGTATTGGGGAGACCCAGTACTTC | CAWSIGETQYF
TRBJ2-5 | TRBV7-9 | . | . | TGTGCCAGCAGCCCCCCGCTGGTGGAGACCCAGTACTTC | CASSPPLVETQYF
TRBJ1-2 | TRBV6-1 | . | . | TGTGCCAGCAGAACCGGGACTAACTATGGCTACACCTTC | CASRTGTNYGYTF
TRBJ1-5 | TRBV6-1 | few | . | TGTGCCAGCAGCCGCGGACAGAGCAATCAGCCCCAGCATTTT | CASSRGQSNQPQHF
TRBJ1-2 | TRBV7-9 | few | . | TGTGCCAGCAGCTTATCGGGGGGCGGCTACACCTTC | CASSLSGGGYTF